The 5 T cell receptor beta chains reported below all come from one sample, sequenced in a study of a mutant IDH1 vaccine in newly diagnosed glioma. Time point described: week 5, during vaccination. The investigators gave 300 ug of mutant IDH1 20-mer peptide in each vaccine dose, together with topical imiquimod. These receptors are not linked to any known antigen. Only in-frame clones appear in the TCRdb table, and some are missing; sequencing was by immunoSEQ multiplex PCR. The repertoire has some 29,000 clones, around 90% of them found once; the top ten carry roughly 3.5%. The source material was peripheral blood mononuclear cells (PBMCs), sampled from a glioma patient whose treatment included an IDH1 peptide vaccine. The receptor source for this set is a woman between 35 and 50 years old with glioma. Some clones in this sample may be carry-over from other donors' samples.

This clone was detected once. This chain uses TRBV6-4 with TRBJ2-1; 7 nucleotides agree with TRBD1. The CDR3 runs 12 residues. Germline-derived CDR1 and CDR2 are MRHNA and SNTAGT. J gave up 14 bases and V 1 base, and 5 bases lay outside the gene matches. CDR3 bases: TGTGCCAGCAGTGACTTTACAGGGGAGAAGTTCTTC. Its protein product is CASSDFTGEKFF.

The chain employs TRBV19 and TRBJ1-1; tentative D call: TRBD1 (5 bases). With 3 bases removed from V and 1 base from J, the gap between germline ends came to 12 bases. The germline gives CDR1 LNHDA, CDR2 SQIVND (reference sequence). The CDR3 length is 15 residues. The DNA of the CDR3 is TGTGCCAGTAGTATGGGCAGGGAGGAGAACACTGAAGCTTTCTTT. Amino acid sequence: CASSMGREENTEAFF.

CDR3 amino acids: CASSSQGVRTGELFF. As DNA, the CDR3 is TGTGCCAGCAGCTCCCAGGGGGTTCGGACCGGGGAGCTGTTTTTT. The chain recombines TRBV11-3 with TRBJ2-2; TRBD1 matches at 7 bases. The CDR3 has 15 residues. CDR1 is SGHNT, CDR2 YENEEA, per germline. With 4 bases clipped from V and 5 bases from J, the junction kept 7 bases outside the gene matches.

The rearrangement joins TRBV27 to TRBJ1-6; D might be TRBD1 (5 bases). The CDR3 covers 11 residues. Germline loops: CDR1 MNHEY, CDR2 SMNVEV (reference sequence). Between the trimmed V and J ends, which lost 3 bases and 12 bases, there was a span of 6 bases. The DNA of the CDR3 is TGTGCCAGCAGTTTCGGGGGACCCCTCCACTTT. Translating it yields CASSFGGPLHF.

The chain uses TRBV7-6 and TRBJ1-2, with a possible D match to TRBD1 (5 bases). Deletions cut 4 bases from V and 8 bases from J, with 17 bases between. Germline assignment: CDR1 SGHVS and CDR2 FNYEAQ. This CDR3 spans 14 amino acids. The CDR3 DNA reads TGTGCCAGCAGCTCCCTCGGGGCGGATGAGGGCTACACCTTC. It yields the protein CASSSLGADEGYTF.